This entry concerns a single T cell receptor beta chain. This clonotype was seen at least ten times. What antigen it recognizes has not been identified. It has no much larger one-base neighbor in the sample; base qualities were not kept. These data originate in a study of T cells in Graves' hyperthyroidism and ophthalmopathy (dated by TCRdb to about 2019). About the study as a whole: Peripheral blood was collected at initial diagnosis, before any treatment. To identify TCR V-J signatures that set the groups apart, the researchers used a discovery cohort of about a hundred patients, made up of 43 with Graves' ophthalmopathy and some 58 with stable Graves' hyperthyroidism. Prospective prediction of ophthalmopathy was tested in an independent validation cohort of approximately 18 hyperthyroidism patients and around 16 patients who later progressed to ophthalmopathy. The approximately 95 discovery patients were divided at random into training and test sets in a 7:3 ratio. In addition, the study compared T-cell repertoires in thyroid tissue and in blood from roughly 6 Graves' hyperthyroidism patients. Once sampling was done, hyperthyroidism patients were given methimazole at a starting dose of 30 mg daily, whereas ophthalmopathy patients were given high-dose intravenous methylprednisolone. According to the paper, TCR Vbeta CDR3 sequencing was carried out on 120 to 150 peripheral blood samples, which came from around 43 ophthalmopathy, roughly 75 hyperthyroidism and approximately 17 progressor patients.

Stable Graves' hyperthyroidism was defined as the absence of progression to ophthalmopathy over 18 months of follow-up. Hyperthyroidism patients were aged 18 to 65 years and newly diagnosed, with disease duration of less than 2 months. The study excluded patients with uncontrolled infections, other autoimmune diseases, pregnancy or lactation. Diagnoses relied on clinical symptoms, serum thyroxine and TRAb, thyroid ultrasound and orbital computed tomography. PBMCs were isolated from more than 9 ml of fresh peripheral blood by Ficoll-Paque density gradient centrifugation. Total RNA was extracted with Trizol reagent, and quality was checked on an Agilent 2100 Bioanalyzer. The paper's findings and limits, for the study overall: Ophthalmopathy was separated from stable hyperthyroidism by a 13 V-J signature model, with approximately 90% sensitivity and around 81% specificity obtained in cross-validation and 80%/75% obtained in testing. Most expanded thyroid clonotypes (frequency above 0.001) were also detected in blood, suggesting blood repertoires may reflect thyroid immune responses. Sample size was not statistically predetermined, and blinding of investigators to group allocation was not performed. In validation, progression to ophthalmopathy was predicted by the model with roughly 69% sensitivity and roughly 72% specificity, a median of about 6.4 months before onset.

CDR1 is given as MDHEN and CDR2 as SYDVKM, both from the germline V gene. V has 2 bases trimmed and J has 0 bases trimmed; junction bases matching no gene number 9. The CDR3 numbers 18 residues from cysteine through phenylalanine. Of all the DNA, just the CDR3 is kept, 54 bases in frame from base 1. Amplification of TCR beta CDR3 regions was carried out from RNA transcripts. A first-round RT-PCR of the TCR CDR3 used the HTBI primer set with the Qiagen OneStep RT-PCR kit. Libraries were constructed in a second round of multiplex PCR, after which size selection and purification were carried out. Paired-end sequencing of the libraries was performed with 100 bp reads on an Illumina HiSeq2000. The authors' analysis ran thus. SOAPnuke was used to process the raw data, throwing out any read that contained adapters or uncalled bases, had a mean Phred below 15, or lacked an exact constant-primer or identifier match. High-quality paired reads were merged with COPE v1.2.5, and unique nucleotide sequences were defined as clonotypes. Clonotypes were aligned to IMGT TRBV, TRBD and TRBJ reference segments using MiTCR v1.1. The analysis was restricted to V-J combinations with a frequency above 0.0001, which together covered about 99% of the repertoires. The TCS score was defined as F50 (clonal expansion) divided by E x V (chaos), with BLOSUM62-based TCRdist calculated between CDR3 peptides within each V-J. Welch's t-statistics and random forest reduced roughly 540 V-J features to fewer than 15, which were used in a naive Bayes classifier (R e1071). Clones were called with MiXCR by TCRdb after fastp trimmed the public reads at Q25, and only in-frame beta chains were retained. Rows with one shared CDR3 protein collapse into an entry with the most common genes and DNA. In this record, the V and J calls reflect TCRdb's handling and not the investigators' own analysis. The sample includes 540,000 or so distinct CDR3 sequences, with 15% to 19% observed a single time. Roughly 6.6% of the sample lies in the top ten.

The sample consisted of blood. Here the chain combines TRBV28 and TRBJ2-1; 8 bases in between match TRBD2. This clonotype originated in a woman aged 25-40 years with Graves' hyperthyroidism. CDR3 region: CASSLPLAEGSSYNEQFF. The bases are TGTGCCAGCAGTTTACCACTAGCGGAGGGAAGCTCCTACAATGAGCAGTTCTTC.